Presented here are 14 T cell receptor beta chains from one specimen sequenced in a study of PD-L1 blockade in urothelial cancer. Libraries were prepared by immunoSEQ multiplex PCR; TCRdb keeps only in-frame clonotypes and omits some of them. The sample comprises approximately 46,000 clones, around nine tenths of which are singletons, and 7.5% to 8.5% rests with the top ten. The source was PBMCs, collected around atezolizumab (anti-PD-L1) treatment. These receptors originate from a man aged 55 to 69 with urothelial cancer.

The chain employs TRBV7-2 and TRBJ1-2, with D hard to call. The CDR3 contains 14 residues. V was clipped by 4 bases and J by 4 bases, with 13 bases between them. Germline loops: CDR1 SGHTA, CDR2 FQGNSA. CDR3 bases: TGTGCCAGCAGCTCGGACGGGAGTTCCTATGGCTACACCTTC. As protein: CASSSDGSSYGYTF.

This chain links TRBV6-1 with TRBJ1-3; D unclear. V was cut by 7 bases and J by 0 bases, with 7 bases left in between. CDR3 size: 13 residues. Germline V gene sequence: CDR1 MNHNS, CDR2 SASEGT. The CDR3 DNA follows: TGTGCCAGCACCAGAATCTCTGGAAACACCATATATTTT. Translation: CASTRISGNTIYF.

The V and J genes are TRBV19 and TRBJ1-5; D is undetermined. CDR3 size: 18 residues. The germline CDR1 and CDR2 sequences are LNHDA and SQIVND (reference sequence). Trimming cost V 2 bases and J 2 bases, with 19 bases left between them. DNA for the CDR3: TGTGCCAGTAGTATACTCGGCAGGATACGAGAAGGCAATCAGCCCCAGCATTTT. It codes for CASSILGRIREGNQPQHF.

This clone has just one count. The rearrangement joins TRBV12-5 to TRBJ2-5; TRBD2 aligns across 8 bases. V trimming: 9 bases; J trimming: 0 bases; junction bases outside the gene matches: 6. CDR1 LGHNT and CDR2 FRNRAP come from the germline V gene. The CDR3 is 14 amino acids. CDR3 coding DNA: TGTGCTAGCGGGGGGGCCCTCAACCAAGAGACCCAGTACTTC. Protein sequence: CASGGALNQETQYF.

The chain carries TRBV21-1 and TRBJ1-2; TRBD1 is the table's D call and was not checked against the DNA. TRBV21-1 is a documented pseudogene. CDR3 size: 14 residues. In DNA, the CDR3 is TGTGCCAGCATCCCGGGACAGGGGCGCGGTGGCTACACCTTC. It is translated as CASIPGQGRGGYTF.

The chain joins TRBV19 to TRBJ1-5; no definite D call. This CDR3 has 12 amino acids. V shed 3 bases and J shed 6 bases, with 6 bases lying between them. Germline assignment: CDR1 LNHDA and CDR2 SQIVND (reference sequence). The CDR3 region is CASSIRSQPQHF. DNA of the CDR3: TGTGCCAGTAGTATCCGGTCTCAGCCCCAGCATTTT.

This chain uses TRBV5-1 with TRBJ1-1; TRBD1 matches 7 bases. Germline CDR1 and CDR2: SGHRS and YFSETQ. This CDR3 has 17 residues. Trimming at V came to 2 bases and at J to 1 base, leaving 11 bases not matched to a gene. CDR3 in DNA: TGCGCCAGCAGCTTTAGCTCTGGGGGGACAGAGAACACTGAAGCTTTCTTT. Its translation: CASSFSSGGTENTEAFF.

This chain joins TRBV11-3 and TRBJ1-4, with D possibly TRBD1 on 5 matching bases. Trimming pared 5 bases from V and 0 bases from J, leaving 16 bases between. The length of the CDR3 is 17 residues. CDR1 and CDR2 from the germline V gene are SGHNT and YENEEA. The CDR3 DNA follows: TGTGCCAGCAGCCCCCAACCCACAGGAGCAACTAATGAAAAACTGTTTTTT. It encodes CASSPQPTGATNEKLFF. Complete variable domain (other parts from reference TRBV11-3 and TRBJ1-4): EAGVVQSPRYKIIEKKQPVAFWCNPISGHNTLYWYLQNLGQGPELLIRYENEEAVDDSQLPKDRFSAERLKGVDSTLKIQPAELGDSAVYLCASSPQPTGATNEKLFFGSGTQLSVL.

The rearrangement links TRBV11-2 to TRBJ1-2; D remains ambiguous. Trimming cost V 5 bases and J 2 bases, with 15 bases left between them. The CDR3 extends over 15 amino acids. CDR1 is SGHAT and CDR2 is FQNNGV in the germline V gene. The CDR3 spells CASSPTHKSNYGYTF. CDR3 DNA sequence: TGTGCCAGCAGCCCAACACACAAGTCGAACTATGGCTACACCTTC.

The chain carries TRBV4-1 and TRBJ2-1, with no clear D. This CDR3 contains 17 residues. V was shortened by 0 bases and J by 0 bases, with 12 bases between the two germline ends. CDR1 MGHRA and CDR2 YSYEKL come from the germline V gene. The CDR3 DNA is TGCGCCAGCAGCCAAGATGCCCTCCTAAGCTCCTACAATGAGCAGTTCTTC. Translating it yields CASSQDALLSSYNEQFF.

The chain recombines TRBV29-1 with TRBJ2-3; unclear D gene. CDR1 and CDR2 from the germline V gene are SQVTM and ANQGSEA. V dropped 0 bases and J dropped 0 bases, with 13 bases sitting between them. CDR3 size: 16 residues. Here the CDR3 reads CSVEDVAGRSTDTQYF. The CDR3 coding sequence is TGCAGCGTTGAAGATGTCGCAGGCCGGAGCACAGATACGCAGTATTTT.

The CDR3 DNA reads as TGCGCCAGCAGCTTGGTTAGCGGGGACCTACTAGCCAAAAACATTCAGTACTTC. This gives the protein CASSLVSGDLLAKNIQYF. This sequence joins TRBV5-1 and TRBJ2-4, with 8 positions matching TRBD2. The CDR3 runs 18 residues. With 0 bases clipped from V and 0 bases from J, the junction kept 8 bases outside the gene matches. The germline CDR1 and CDR2 sequences are SGHRS and YFSETQ. The whole variable domain, filled in from reference TRBV5-1 and TRBJ2-4, reads KAGVTQTPRYLIKTRGQQVTLSCSPISGHRSVSWYQQTPGQGLQFLFEYFSETQRNKGNFPGRFSGRQFSNSRSEMNVSTLELGDSALYLCASSLVSGDLLAKNIQYFGAGTRLSVL.

This clone has a handful of counts. The CDR3 is CAVDRGGGYNEQFF. CDR3 nucleotide sequence: TGTGCCGTCGACAGGGGCGGAGGCTACAATGAGCAGTTCTTC. The V call is TRBV30, the J call TRBJ2-1, with 8 bases lining up with TRBD1. The CDR3 loop spans 14 amino acids. Germline V CDR1 and CDR2: GTSNPN, SVGIG (reference sequence). Trimming cost V 8 bases and J 3 bases; bases outside gene matches: 9.

This rearrangement joins TRBV7-2 to TRBJ2-1; 14 positions match TRBD2. The length of the CDR3 is 15 residues. J lost 7 bases, V lost 5 bases, and 4 bases had no gene match. The germline CDR1 and CDR2 sequences are SGHTA and FQGNSA. CDR3 in amino acids: CASSTGTSGGNEQFF. CDR3 coding DNA: TGTGCCAGCAGCACCGGGACTAGCGGGGGTAATGAGCAGTTCTTC.